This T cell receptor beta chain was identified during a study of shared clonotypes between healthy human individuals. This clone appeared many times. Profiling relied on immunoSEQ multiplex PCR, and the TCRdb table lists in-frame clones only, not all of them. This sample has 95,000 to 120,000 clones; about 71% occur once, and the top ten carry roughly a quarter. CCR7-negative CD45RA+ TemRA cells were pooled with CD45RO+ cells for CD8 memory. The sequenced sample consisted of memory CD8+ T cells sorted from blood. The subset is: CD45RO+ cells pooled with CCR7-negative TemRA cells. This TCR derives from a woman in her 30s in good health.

The CDR3 DNA reads as TGTGCCAGCAGTTTAAGCCCTGTGGTCGAGCAGTACTTC. It is translated as CASSLSPVVEQYF. The chain links TRBV28 to TRBJ2-7; D is uncertain. V was pared by 2 bases and J by 6 bases, with 11 bases between. The CDR3 length is 13 residues. CDR1 is MDHEN, CDR2 SYDVKM, per germline.